Presented here are 26 T cell receptor beta chains from one specimen sequenced in a study of post-analysis software for immune sequencing data. Regarding the study as a whole: Roughly 5 TRBV segments, TRBV5-6, TRBV5-1 and TRBV20-1 among them, were found more frequent in patients than controls.

The antigens for these receptors are not known. cDNA libraries for TCR beta contained unique molecular identifiers. TCRdb analysed the PCR reads with MiXCR anew, one entry per CDR3 protein. Altogether 700,000 to 900,000 distinct CDR3 sequences are present, about half being singletons, with the ten largest covering around 4.7%. Sequences were obtained from blood. The receptors derive from a girl under 18 with multiple sclerosis.

V is TRBV11-2 and J is TRBJ2-5; the D is unclear. V was pared by 3 bases and J by 0 bases, with 17 bases between. Germline-derived CDR1 and CDR2 are SGHAT and FQNNGV. This CDR3 has 17 amino acids. CDR3 nucleotide sequence: TGTGCCAGCAGCTTTGGCCTGCGGTCGGATCACCAAGAGACCCAGTACTTC. It specifies CASSFGLRSDHQETQYF.

The chain is built from TRBV6-1 and TRBJ2-3, with 7 bases that match TRBD1. Germline CDR1 and CDR2: MNHNS and SASEGT. This CDR3 spans 16 amino acids. The V gene end was trimmed by 3 bases and the J gene end by 2 bases; junction bases not matched to a gene: 8. CDR3 region: CASSDWDSEPTDTQYF. Here the CDR3 DNA reads TGTGCCAGCAGTGATTGGGACAGCGAGCCCACAGATACGCAGTATTTT.

Regarding this clonotype: A read error is likely, as this CDR3 ends without the conserved phenylalanine or tryptophan. The V and J genes are TRBV24-1 and TRBJ2-3, with D unclear. There are 13 residues in the CDR3. The germline CDR1 and CDR2 sequences are KGHDR and SFDVKD. Trimming shortened V by 4 bases and J by 9 bases, and 13 bases separated the two germline ends. The CDR3 protein is CATSDYRLQTQYS. The CDR3, as DNA: TGTGCCACCAGTGACTACCGGCTCCAAACGCAGTATTCT.

The sample holds a few counts of this clonotype. This chain joins TRBV27 and TRBJ2-7; 13 bases map to TRBD2. This CDR3 spans 15 amino acids. V shed 5 bases, J shed 7 bases, and the junction held 8 bases outside the gene matches. Germline lookup yields CDR1 MNHEY and CDR2 SMNVEV (reference sequence). CDR3 sequence (DNA): TGTGCCAGCAGTCCCGGACTAGCGGGAGTTAGGGAGCAGTACTTC. Translation: CASSPGLAGVREQYF.

This rearrangement joins TRBV4-3 to TRBJ1-2; 7 nucleotides agree with TRBD1. This CDR3 comprises 15 residues. V gave up 0 bases and J gave up 3 bases; unmatched junction bases: 4. Germline V gene sequence: CDR1 LGHNA, CDR2 YSLEER. DNA for the CDR3: TGCGCCAGCAGCCAAGAGGCGCAGGGGGACTATGGCTACACCTTC. It specifies CASSQEAQGDYGYTF.

The chain joins TRBV6-1 to TRBJ2-5, with TRBD2 identical over 7 bases. The CDR3 covers 16 residues. Per germline, CDR1 MNHNS and CDR2 SASEGT. V dropped 0 bases and J dropped 4; count of bases not matched to a gene: 8. The CDR3 is CASSEALGGNGETQYF. The CDR3 bases are TGTGCCAGCAGTGAAGCGCTGGGAGGGAATGGAGAGACCCAGTACTTC.

This clonotype has ten or more counts. The chain employs TRBV5-1 and TRBJ2-1, with D possibly TRBD2 on 6 matching bases. The CDR3 length is 13 residues. CDR1 and CDR2 (germline): SGHRS, YFSETQ. Trimming took 0 bases from V and 9 from J, leaving 10 bases between them. This CDR3 reads CASSLGLEVEQFF. CDR3 in DNA: TGCGCCAGCAGCTTGGGACTAGAGGTTGAGCAGTTCTTC.

The CDR3 here is CASSYTGRPYQETQYF. For the CDR3, the DNA is TGTGCCAGCAGTTATACAGGGAGGCCTTACCAAGAGACCCAGTACTTC. The genes are TRBV6-5 and TRBJ2-5; D may correspond to TRBD1 or TRBD2 (6 bases each). Germline loops: CDR1 MNHEY, CDR2 SVGAGI. The CDR3 runs to 16 residues. The V gene lost 3 bases and the J gene lost 0 bases, with 14 bases spanning the gap.

The V and J genes are TRBV19 and TRBJ2-7; perhaps D is TRBD1 or TRBD2 (6 bases each). The closer fit of TRBJ2-5 to the DNA end suggests the J call may be wrong. Germline loops: CDR1 LNHDA, CDR2 SQIVND (reference sequence). The CDR3 covers 15 residues. The chain's CDR3 is CASSSNRVGGETQYF. For the CDR3, the DNA is TGTGCCAGTAGTTCAAACAGGGTGGGAGGAGAGACCCAGTACTTC.

This clonotype was counted only a few times. The chain uses TRBV7-2 and TRBJ2-1; 11 nucleotides agree with TRBD2. Germline V gene lookup returns CDR1 SGHTA and CDR2 FQGNSA. V dropped 5 bases and J dropped 3; count of bases not matched to a gene: 6. CDR3 size: 16 residues. In DNA, the CDR3 is TGTGCCAGCAGCGTTACCGGGACTAGCGGCTACAATGAGCAGTTCTTC. It specifies CASSVTGTSGYNEQFF.

The chain combines TRBV7-2 with TRBJ2-7; D uncertain. Trimming took off 5 bases at V and 1 base at J, with 15 bases between the two ends. The V gene's germline CDR1 is SGHTA and CDR2 FQGNSA. The CDR3 is 15 amino acids. CDR3 coding DNA: TGTGCCAGCAGCGACCCCCCAGGCTCTTCCTACGAGCAGTACTTC. Its translation is CASSDPPGSSYEQYF.

This clonotype was seen many times. The chain couples TRBV7-9 to TRBJ1-2, with 7 bases that match TRBD1. CDR1 and CDR2 from the germline V gene are SEHNR and FQNEAQ (reference sequence). This CDR3 spans 12 amino acids. V was pared by 1 base and J by 7 bases, with 0 bases of the junction left unmatched. The CDR3: CASSLGTGGYTF. The CDR3 bases are TGTGCCAGCAGCTTAGGGACAGGTGGCTACACCTTC.

The chain has TRBV2 and TRBJ1-3; 9 bases fit TRBD1. CDR3 length: 17 residues. V trimming: 0 bases; J trimming: 2 bases; junction bases outside the gene matches: 5. The germline V gene has CDR1 SNHLY and CDR2 FYNNEI. CDR3 protein: CASSEAWGQGPGNTIYF. The CDR3 DNA reads as TGTGCCAGCAGTGAAGCTTGGGGACAGGGACCTGGAAACACCATATATTTT.

CDR3 amino acids: CASSQGPERVWVRGEAFF. The CDR3, as DNA: TGCGCCAGCAGCCAAGGACCTGAGAGGGTTTGGGTTCGGGGTGAAGCTTTCTTT. The chain links TRBV4-1 to TRBJ1-1; D unclear. Trimming pared 1 base from V and 7 bases from J, leaving 25 bases between. The CDR3 spans 18 residues. Germline V gives CDR1 MGHRA, CDR2 YSYEKL.

This chain connects TRBV5-5 to TRBJ2-2; TRBD2 is a possible D gene (6 bases). Germline loops: CDR1 SGHKS, CDR2 YYEKEE (reference sequence). The CDR3 extends over 16 amino acids. V was shortened by 0 bases and J by 7 bases, with 16 bases between the two germline ends. CDR3 nucleotides: TGTGCCAGCAGCTTGGTAGGGACTGGGGATAGCGGGGAGCTGTTTTTT. It is translated as CASSLVGTGDSGELFF.

The genes are TRBV28 and TRBJ2-7; tentatively, D is TRBD1 (6 bases). This CDR3 is 18 amino acids long. The V gene lost 2 bases and the J gene lost 7 bases, with 27 bases spanning the gap. Per the germline V gene, CDR1 is MDHEN and CDR2 is SYDVKM. DNA for the CDR3: TGTGCCAGCAGTTTAATTGGGTGGGGGCTAAGATCGGTTGGAGAGCAGTACTTC. Amino acids: CASSLIGWGLRSVGEQYF.

This clonotype has only a few counts. This chain connects TRBV3-1 to TRBJ1-5; no clear D gene. Per germline, CDR1 LGHDT and CDR2 YNNKEL (reference sequence). V lost 0 bases, J lost 0 bases, and 6 bases lay in between. The length of the CDR3 is 15 residues. This CDR3 reads CASSQDGYSNQPQHF. The CDR3 DNA is TGTGCCAGCAGCCAAGATGGGTATAGCAATCAGCCCCAGCATTTT.

This clonotype was detected only a few times. J is TRBJ1-6 and V is TRBV7-8; D not resolved. The CDR3 runs 13 residues. Between the trimmed V and J ends, which lost 0 bases and 12 bases, there was a span of 9 bases. The germline CDR1 and CDR2 sequences are SGHVS and FQNEAQ. CDR3 sequence (DNA): TGTGCCAGCAGCTTAGCTGGTAACAAACCCCTCCACTTT. Translation gives CASSLAGNKPLHF.

The gene calls are TRBV7-2 and TRBJ2-5; no firm D call. The V and J ends lost 5 bases and 3 bases respectively, with 7 bases between them. Germline V lookup: CDR1 SGHTA, CDR2 FQGNSA. The CDR3 is made up of 12 amino acids. CDR3 region: CASSPLKETQYF. The CDR3 coding sequence is TGTGCCAGCAGCCCGCTAAAAGAGACCCAGTACTTC.

The V call is TRBV6-5, the J call TRBJ1-1, with TRBD1 identical over 7 bases. The CDR3 totals 16 residues. Germline lookup yields CDR1 MNHEY and CDR2 SVGAGI. The junction had 7 bases not matched to a gene; V was cut back by 0 bases and J by 3 bases. The chain's CDR3 is CASSYSRTGGYTEAFF. The CDR3 DNA reads TGTGCCAGCAGTTACTCCCGGACAGGCGGATACACTGAAGCTTTCTTT.

This clonotype was seen only a few times. The chain couples TRBV28 to TRBJ2-7; 12 bases agree with TRBD2. Germline V gene data show CDR1 as MDHEN and CDR2 as SYDVKM. The V segment lost 5 bases and the J segment 7 bases; nucleotides outside the gene matches: 9. The CDR3 has 15 amino acids. The CDR3 spells CASSGRLAGALEQYF. The CDR3 region has the DNA TGTGCCAGCAGTGGCCGACTAGCGGGAGCCCTAGAGCAGTACTTC.

This chain connects TRBV20-1 to TRBJ2-2; tentative D call: TRBD2 (5 bases). V gave up 6 bases and J gave up 5 bases, with 25 bases separating them. The CDR3 is made up of 17 amino acids. CDR1 is DFQATT and CDR2 is SNEGSKA in the germline V gene (reference sequence). The CDR3 DNA is TGCAGTGCCGTCTCGGTGGGGAGTCTAACCCATACCGGGGAGCTGTTTTTT. The encoded protein is CSAVSVGSLTHTGELFF.

As concerns this clonotype: At one end the junction does not follow the germline gene, possibly because of a read error. The chain combines TRBV20-1 with TRBJ2-1; D is perhaps TRBD1 or TRBD2 (6 bases each). Looked up from germline, CDR1 is DFQATT and CDR2 is SNEGSKA (reference sequence). CDR3 length: 15 amino acids. CDR3 sequence (DNA): TGCAGTGCTAGGGTCCCGGGGGCGTATCTCAATGAGCGGTTCTTC. Protein: CSARVPGAYLNERFF.

This clonotype was detected a few times. A much larger clone lies one base from this, so it may be a read error. The rearrangement uses TRBV20-1 and TRBJ2-4, with D unclear. The J call is doubtful: the DNA matches TRBJ2-7 better. The CDR3 contains 11 residues. Germline assignment: CDR1 DFQATT and CDR2 SNEGSKA (reference sequence). This CDR3 reads CSARDHYEQYF. In DNA, the CDR3 is TGCAGTGCTAGGGACCACTACGAGCAGTACTTC.

The J gene is TRBJ2-4, the V gene TRBV27, with 11 bases aligning to TRBD2. The junction had 10 bases not matched to a gene; V was cut back by 2 bases and J by 13 bases. Germline V gene data show CDR1 as MNHEY and CDR2 as SMNVEV (reference sequence). CDR3 length: 15 amino acids. The CDR3 region is CASSLGSGRAWEQYF. The CDR3, as DNA: TGTGCCAGCAGTTTAGGTAGCGGGAGGGCTTGGGAGCAGTACTTC.

The sample holds a few counts of this clonotype. The CDR3 sequence: CSASYPRLGNSYNEQFF. CDR3 DNA: TGCAGTGCTAGTTACCCGCGACTGGGTAACTCCTACAATGAGCAGTTCTTC. The chain carries TRBV20-1 and TRBJ2-1, with unresolved D. Trimming pared 3 bases from V and 0 bases from J, leaving 18 bases between. The CDR3 is made up of 17 amino acids. Germline V lookup: CDR1 DFQATT, CDR2 SNEGSKA (reference sequence).